Described below is a single T cell receptor (beta chain) sequence and its context. Its antigen is not known. The data belong to a study of blood T cells in healthy people across ages. General study points: Diversity estimates drawn from one million T cells were deemed underestimates. Among T cells, TCR beta diversity per million cells dropped roughly linearly as age rose.

Extraction of total RNA produced a minimum of 6 micrograms from each sample. For the second PCR, which ran for roughly 6 to 12 cycles, a sample-barcoded 5' primer and a J-beta primer mix were used. Every individual sample yielded 2.5 million or more paired-end reads (each containing CDR3). TCRdb called the 5' RACE reads again in MiXCR, with one record for every CDR3 protein. The sample includes about 1.1 million distinct CDR3 sequences, about two fifths seen only once; the top ten take about 12%. V lost 2 bases and J lost 5, with 10 bases in between. Germline-derived CDR1 and CDR2 are MNHEY and SVGAGI. The CDR3 is made up of 14 amino acids.

The sample consisted of blood. This TCR came from a man aged 18-30 years in good health. The rearrangement links TRBV6-5 to TRBJ1-5; TRBD1 is a possible D gene (5 bases). The CDR3 sequence is CASSYVLGDQPQHF. CDR3 in DNA: TGTGCCAGCAGTTACGTCTTAGGGGATCAGCCCCAGCATTTT.